This T cell receptor beta chain was recorded in a study of cytomegalovirus exposure and HLA in healthy donors. Study results and limitations: As a later analysis revealed, most CMV-associated TCR beta chains appeared HLA-restricted.

Whereas donors were nominally healthy upon sampling, unrecorded immune exposures were probable. V lost 3 bases, J lost 4 bases, and 9 bases stayed unmatched. There are 15 residues in the CDR3. CDR1 is SGHTA and CDR2 is FQGNSA in the germline V gene. Points on this clone: Its antigen is unidentified.

With 60 Vbeta and 13 Jbeta primers, the PCR was carried out. Clones were sequenced by immunoSEQ multiplex PCR, and TCRdb holds only the in-frame ones, with some missing. This table holds 150,000 to 200,000 clones, more than 65% found once. V usage is TRBV7-2 and J usage is TRBJ2-7; TRBD2 matches 7 bases. Material: PBMCs. The origin of this receptor is a man aged 40-55 years in good health and CMV-seropositive. The CDR3 sequence is CASSFLDGEGYEQYF. The DNA of the CDR3 is TGTGCCAGCAGCTTTCTAGACGGGGAGGGGTACGAGCAGTACTTC.